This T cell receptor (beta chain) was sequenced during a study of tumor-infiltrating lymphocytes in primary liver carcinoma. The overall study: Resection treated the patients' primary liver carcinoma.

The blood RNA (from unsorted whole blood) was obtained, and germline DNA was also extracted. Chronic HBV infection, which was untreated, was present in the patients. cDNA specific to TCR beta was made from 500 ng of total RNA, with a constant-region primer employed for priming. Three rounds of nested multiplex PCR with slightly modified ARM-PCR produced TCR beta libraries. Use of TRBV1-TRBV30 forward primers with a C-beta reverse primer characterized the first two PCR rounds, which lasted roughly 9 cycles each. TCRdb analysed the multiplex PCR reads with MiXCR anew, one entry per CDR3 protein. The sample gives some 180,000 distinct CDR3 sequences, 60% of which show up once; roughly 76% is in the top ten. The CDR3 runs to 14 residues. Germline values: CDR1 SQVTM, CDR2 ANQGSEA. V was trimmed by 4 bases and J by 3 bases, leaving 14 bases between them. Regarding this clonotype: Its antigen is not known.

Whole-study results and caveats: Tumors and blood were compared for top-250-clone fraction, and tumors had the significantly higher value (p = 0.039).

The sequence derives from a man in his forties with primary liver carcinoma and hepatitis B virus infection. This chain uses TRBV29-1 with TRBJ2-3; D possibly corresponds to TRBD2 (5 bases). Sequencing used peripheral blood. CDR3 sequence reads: CSVGEGSWTDTQYF. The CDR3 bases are TGCAGCGTTGGAGAGGGAAGTTGGACAGATACGCAGTATTTT.